One and the same sample provided the 12 T cell receptor beta chains below, sequenced in a study of T-cell memory formation after mild COVID-19. TCRdb re-called the 5' RACE reads through MiXCR, storing one row per CDR3 protein. The table records approximately 300,000 distinct CDR3 sequences, approximately 16% of them present only once. The sequenced sample was PBMCs or a T cell subset sorted from them (not recorded which). The source of these receptors is a young man who had mild COVID-19 (a few samples of this study predate the infection). Cell type and time point are not known.

This clonotype was seen a handful of times. The chain has TRBV10-3 and TRBJ1-1, with D perhaps matching TRBD1 (6 bases). Looked up from germline, CDR1 is ENHRY and CDR2 is SYGVKD. The CDR3 runs to 13 residues. V dropped 6 bases and J dropped 5 bases, with 13 bases sitting between them. The CDR3 DNA reads TGTGCCATCAGGGCGGAGCAGGGGACTGAAGCTTTCTTT. Protein sequence: CAIRAEQGTEAFF.

The CDR3 protein is CSALSGGATDTQYF. CDR3 nucleotides: TGCAGTGCTTTAAGCGGGGGGGCCACAGATACGCAGTATTTT. This rearrangement joins TRBV20-1 to TRBJ2-3; 10 positions match TRBD2. Per the germline V gene, CDR1 is DFQATT and CDR2 is SNEGSKA (reference sequence). CDR3 length: 14 residues. Losses at the gene ends were 5 bases for V and 2 bases for J; bases not matched to a gene: 4.

The chain couples TRBV5-5 to TRBJ1-2; the D is unclear. This CDR3 is built from 13 residues. Germline V gene data show CDR1 as SGHKS and CDR2 as YYEKEE (reference sequence). V lost 0 bases, J lost 4 bases, and 7 bases lay in between. This CDR3 reads CASSLVETYGYTF. CDR3 nucleotides: TGTGCCAGCAGCTTGGTGGAAACCTATGGCTACACCTTC.

The table lists this clonotype with a few counts. The V gene is TRBV14, the J gene TRBJ1-1; no clear D gene. CDR3 length equals 14 residues. Looked up from germline, CDR1 is SGHDN and CDR2 is FVKESK. Trimming left V 0 bases short and J 4 bases short, with 9 bases between. CDR3 coding DNA: TGTGCCAGCAGCCAAGAAGAATGGGGCACTGAAGCTTTCTTT. This gives the protein CASSQEEWGTEAFF.

Only a few counts were recorded for this clonotype. The chain links TRBV6-1 to TRBJ2-3; D perhaps matches TRBD1 (5 bases). Germline V gives CDR1 MNHNS, CDR2 SASEGT. CDR3 size: 15 residues. Deletions cut 7 bases from V and 1 base from J, with 15 bases between. CDR3 nucleotides: TGTGCCAGCACTAATAGGGGTCGGGGCACAGATACGCAGTATTTT. It translates to CASTNRGRGTDTQYF.

The CDR3 DNA reads TGTGCCAGCAGCTCGTGGACAGTAACGAAGAACACTGAAGCTTTCTTT. Protein sequence: CASSSWTVTKNTEAFF. The gene calls are TRBV7-3 and TRBJ1-1; D is possibly TRBD1 (6 bases). The V and J ends lost 4 bases and 1 base respectively, with 16 bases between them. This CDR3 spans 16 amino acids. From germline, CDR1 is SGHTA and CDR2 FQGTGA.

This clonotype has only a few counts. This chain links TRBV10-3 with TRBJ2-7, with a tentative D call TRBD2 (5 bases). The V gene's germline CDR1 is ENHRY and CDR2 SYGVKD. Trimming cost V 7 bases and J 0 bases, with 13 bases left between them. This CDR3 comprises 14 residues. CDR3 sequence reads: CAINPGSSSYEQYF. The CDR3 nucleotides read TGTGCCATCAACCCGGGGAGTAGCTCCTACGAGCAGTACTTC.

This clonotype has only a few counts. The chain is built from TRBV9 and TRBJ1-6; TRBD1 aligns across 8 bases. V shed 4 bases and J 2 bases; nucleotides not matched to a gene: 5. The CDR3 is 16 residues long. CDR1 is SGDLS and CDR2 is YYNGEE in the germline V gene. The DNA for the CDR3 is TGTGCCAGCAGCAGTGGACAGGGAGCCTATAATTCACCCCTCCACTTT. It codes for CASSSGQGAYNSPLHF.

This clonotype was detected many times. The chain uses TRBV5-1 and TRBJ2-1, with D possibly matching TRBD1 (5 bases). Germline V gene lookup returns CDR1 SGHRS and CDR2 YFSETQ. V lost 0 bases and J 4 bases, leaving 11 bases between the germline ends. This CDR3 spans 15 amino acids. The CDR3 coding sequence is TGCGCCAGCAGCTTGGAATTAAGGGGATACAATGAGCAGTTCTTC. The encoded protein is CASSLELRGYNEQFF.

This chain uses TRBV12-3 or TRBV12-4 with TRBJ2-5; D perhaps matches TRBD2 (5 bases). V was clipped by 5 bases and J by 4 bases, with 14 bases between them. CDR3 length: 14 amino acids. CDR3 protein: CASSRPSGTETQYF. The CDR3 DNA follows: TGTGCCAGCAGTCGCCCCAGCGGAACAGAGACCCAGTACTTC.

V is TRBV6-6 and J is TRBJ2-1, with 11 bases identical to TRBD2. Germline V CDR1 and CDR2: MNHNY, SVGAGI (reference sequence). With 4 bases clipped from V and 7 bases from J, the junction kept 6 bases outside the gene matches. There are 15 residues in the CDR3. Written as DNA, the CDR3 is TGTGCCAGCAGTTGGTTGGCTAGCGGGGGGAATGAGCAGTTCTTC. As protein: CASSWLASGGNEQFF.

This clonotype was found a few times. V and J are TRBV5-1 and TRBJ2-1; D might be TRBD2 (5 bases). The ends were cut back, 0 bases at V and 1 base at J, with 11 bases in the middle. The CDR3 contains 16 residues. CDR1 is SGHRS and CDR2 is YFSETQ in the germline V gene. CDR3 residues: CASSLARRGSYNEQFF. CDR3 nucleotides: TGCGCCAGCAGCTTGGCGCGCCGGGGTTCCTACAATGAGCAGTTCTTC.